The present T cell receptor beta chain was sequenced within a study of OX40 agonist ivuxolimab in advanced cancers. With respect to the entire study: The costimulatory receptor OX40 (CD134) was targeted by ivuxolimab, a fully human IgG2 agonistic monoclonal antibody. Patients were allowed to have had prior anti-PD-1, anti-PD-L1 or anti-CTLA-4 therapy, and 40% of the dose-escalation patients had been treated with checkpoint inhibitors. Partial responses occurred in three dose-escalation patients: two with cutaneous melanoma and one with hepatocellular carcinoma. The paper reports the monotherapy dose-escalation portion (N of about 56 patients) of the phase I ivuxolimab trial. Among the approximately 50 dose-escalation patients, 19 had hepatocellular carcinoma, around 15 melanoma, 9 renal cell carcinoma and 9 head and neck cancer. A male proportion of under 85% and a mean age of approximately 62 years, ranging from roughly 23 to 90, were recorded for the dose-escalation cohort. Intravenous ivuxolimab was administered to patients every 2 weeks at six dose levels: 0.01, 0.1, 0.3, 1.5, 3 and 10 mg/kg. Peripheral TCRbeta sequencing was intended to test whether TCR sequence diversity was altered and clonal T-cell expansion was caused by ivuxolimab.

The trial excluded patients who had a history of autoimmune disease or who were on systemic immunosuppression. Peripheral blood for TCR sequencing was collected from all dose cohorts at baseline, on cycle 4 day 1, and on cycle 7 day 1. The samples were taken from a phase I, first-in-human, multicenter, open-label dose-escalation trial of ivuxolimab. Adults with locally advanced or metastatic melanoma, renal cell carcinoma, hepatocellular carcinoma or head and neck squamous cell carcinoma were enrolled in the trial. CD4+ and CD8+ T cells were sorted separately from peripheral blood before TCR sequencing. Summary of the overall study and its limitations: At doses of 0.1 to 3.0 mg/kg, clonal expansion of both CD4+ and CD8+ T cells in blood was seen between baseline and week 6. Antigen specificity was not determined for the clonally expanded peripheral T cells. After ivuxolimab, expanded clones were on average more numerous among CD8+ T cells than among CD4+ T cells. In partial responders in the 0.1-3.0 mg/kg groups, normalized peripheral clonal expansion was found to be among the lowest, especially among CD8+ T cells. Low levels of normalized T-cell clonal expansion were also seen in some patients who did not respond.

As regards this clone: There is no known antigen for this receptor. The record has no base qualities; no much larger clone is one base away.

Germline trimming amounts to 0 bases on V and 2 bases on J, with 13 as the count of junction bases outside the gene matches. There are 19 amino acids in the CDR3, from cysteine to phenylalanine inclusive. CDR3 DNA is the only sequence kept; it has 57 bases, read in frame from the first base. For CDR1 and CDR2, the germline V gene lists SGHAT and FQNNGV. For sequencing of the TCRbeta CDR3 region, genomic DNA was extracted from the sorted cells. The immunoSEQ Assay was used for sequencing of TCRbeta CDR3 regions. Here the immuneACCESS table is served through TCRdb, limited to in-frame sequences with V and J called. Missing clones are a known gap in these copies; in checked studies unresolved V genes cover under half, and the rest lacks a known reason. Counted in this sample were some 28,000 clones; less than 95% of them appeared once. About 24% of the sample lies in the top ten.

Sequenced here: CD4+ or CD8+ T cells sorted from blood, sampled in a trial of the OX40 agonist ivuxolimab. This receptor was identified in an adult with an advanced solid tumor such as melanoma, head and neck, liver or kidney cancer. This chain is built from TRBV11-2 and TRBJ2-7, and TRBD2 aligns with 10 junction nucleotides. CDR3 sequence: CASSLDDPGLAGAPYEQYF. The bases are TGTGCCAGCAGCTTAGATGACCCCGGGCTAGCGGGAGCTCCCTACGAGCAGTACTTC.